These 24 T cell receptor beta chains share one sample of origin, sequenced in a study of T-cell memory formation after mild COVID-19. Each CDR3 protein is one row after TCRdb ran MiXCR on the 5' RACE reads. The sample lists 450,000 to 650,000 distinct CDR3 sequences; roughly 22% were seen once. The sample comprised PBMCs or a T cell subset sorted from them (not recorded which). These receptors were collected from an adult woman who had mild COVID-19 (a few samples of this study predate the infection). Cell type and time point are not known.

This clonotype appeared a few times. The chain recombines TRBV29-1 with TRBJ1-4, with unresolved D. V gave up 2 bases and J gave up 6 bases, with 7 bases separating them. Germline V gene data show CDR1 as SQVTM and CDR2 as ANQGSEA. The CDR3 loop spans 12 amino acids. The DNA for the CDR3 is TGCAGCGTTGAACCCATGGATGAAAAACTGTTTTTT. Encoded protein: CSVEPMDEKLFF. Using reference TRBV29-1 and TRBJ1-4 for the parts outside the CDR3, the full variable domain is SAVISQKPSRDICQRGTSLTIQCQVDSQVTMMFWYRQQPGQSLTLIATANQGSEATYESGFVIDKFPISRPNLTFSTLTVSNMSPEDSSIYLCSVEPMDEKLFFGSGTQLSVL.

This clonotype was observed a few times. The rearrangement uses TRBV29-1 and TRBJ1-1; D not resolved. V was cut by 5 bases and J by 3 bases, with 10 bases left in between. The CDR3 sequence is 12 residues long. Germline V lookup: CDR1 SQVTM, CDR2 ANQGSEA. As DNA, the CDR3 is TGCAGCGTTCGGGCTTCGGACACTGAAGCTTTCTTT. Amino acids: CSVRASDTEAFF.

The CDR3 sequence is CSARDSQTTGVWGYTF. In DNA form, the CDR3 reads TGCAGTGCTAGAGATTCCCAAACGACAGGTGTATGGGGCTACACCTTC. The chain recombines TRBV20-1 with TRBJ1-2, with a tentative D call TRBD1 (6 bases). The CDR3 runs to 16 residues. Trimming took 0 bases from V and 8 from J, leaving 22 bases between them. Germline V gives CDR1 DFQATT, CDR2 SNEGSKA (reference sequence).

This clonotype was found many times. CDR3 bases: TGTGCCTGGAGTGCCCAAGCGGGAGATGAGCAGTTCTTC. Translating gives CAWSAQAGDEQFF. This rearrangement joins TRBV30 to TRBJ2-1; 8 nucleotides match TRBD2. The V gene's germline CDR1 is GTSNPN and CDR2 SVGIG (reference sequence). The CDR3 length is 13 residues. Trimming removed 1 base from V and 8 bases from J; junction bases left unmatched: 4.

This clonotype was observed many times. The V gene is TRBV12-3 or TRBV12-4, the J gene TRBJ2-3, with TRBD1 matching over 8 bases. The CDR3 covers 15 residues. V lost 5 bases, J lost 5 bases, and 9 bases stayed unmatched. The CDR3 bases are TGTGCCAGCAGTCCAGCAGGGGGCGGTGGAGATACGCAGTATTTT. This translates into CASSPAGGGGDTQYF.

The rearrangement links TRBV7-2 to TRBJ1-2; D not resolved. The length of the CDR3 is 15 residues. The ends were cut back, 0 bases at V and 6 bases at J, with 14 bases in the middle. Germline V gene data show CDR1 as SGHTA and CDR2 as FQGNSA. Here the CDR3 reads CASSLAANSGNGYTF. In nucleotides, the CDR3 is TGTGCCAGCAGCTTAGCGGCAAACTCCGGGAATGGCTACACCTTC.

The chain links TRBV30 to TRBJ1-2, with D hard to call. This CDR3 region has 13 residues. Germline CDR1 is GTSNPN and CDR2 is SVGIG (reference sequence). With 3 bases removed from V and 8 bases from J, the gap between germline ends came to 16 bases. CDR3 region: CAWSPGSEGGYTF. Written as DNA, the CDR3 is TGTGCCTGGAGCCCGGGTTCAGAGGGAGGCTACACCTTC.

This clonotype was detected only a few times. The rearrangement links TRBV12-3 or TRBV12-4 to TRBJ2-1; 11 bases line up with TRBD2. The CDR3 is 16 residues long. The trim removed 3 bases at V and 7 bases at J, leaving 8 bases unmatched. The CDR3 sequence: CASSLGVAGGSNEQFF. CDR3 sequence (DNA): TGTGCCAGCAGTTTGGGTGTAGCGGGAGGGTCAAATGAGCAGTTCTTC.

This chain links TRBV5-1 with TRBJ1-1, with a tentative D call TRBD1 (6 bases). The CDR3 sequence is 15 residues long. The V end was cut by 9 bases, the J end by 4 bases, with 22 bases between. Germline V gene data show CDR1 as SGHRS and CDR2 as YFSETQ. The CDR3: CATKGDHARGTEAFF. The CDR3 DNA reads TGCGCCACAAAGGGGGACCATGCTAGGGGCACTGAAGCTTTCTTT. Using reference TRBV5-1 and TRBJ1-1 for the parts outside the CDR3, the full variable domain is KAGVTQTPRYLIKTRGQQVTLSCSPISGHRSVSWYQQTPGQGLQFLFEYFSETQRNKGNFPGRFSGRQFSNSRSEMNVSTLELGDSALYLCATKGDHARGTEAFFGQGTRLTVV.

This clonotype was observed a few times. The chain combines TRBV2 with TRBJ2-5; D unclear. The V and J ends lost 10 bases and 5 bases respectively, with 14 bases between them. Germline V CDR1 and CDR2: SNHLY, FYNNEI. This CDR3 is 12 amino acids long. The CDR3 nucleotides are TGTGCCACCAAAGCCGGTCGGGAGACCCAGTACTTC. Protein sequence: CATKAGRETQYF.

There are a few counts of this clonotype. V usage is TRBV10-3 and J usage is TRBJ1-1; D unresolved. CDR3 length: 12 amino acids. CDR1 ENHRY and CDR2 SYGVKD come from the germline V gene. V shed 5 bases and J shed 1 base, with 5 bases lying between them. The DNA of the CDR3 is TGTGCCATCAGTTCCGGGAACACTGAAGCTTTCTTT. Translating gives CAISSGNTEAFF.

The chain has TRBV15 and TRBJ2-1; the match to TRBD2 covers 7 bases. The CDR3 is made up of 17 amino acids. Germline V gene sequence: CDR1 LNHNV, CDR2 YYDKDF (reference sequence). The V gene end was trimmed by 0 bases and the J gene end by 0 bases; junction bases not matched to a gene: 5. CDR3 DNA sequence: TGTGCCACCAGCAGAGAACGACTAGCCGCCTCCTACAATGAGCAGTTCTTC. Amino acids: CATSRERLAASYNEQFF.

The J gene is TRBJ1-5, the V gene TRBV7-2; D uncertain. The CDR3 has 13 amino acids. In germline, CDR1 is SGHTA, CDR2 FQGNSA. Trimming left V 5 bases short and J 6 bases short, with 11 bases between. The CDR3 region has the DNA TGTGCCAGCAGCGACACACGGGGTCAGCCCCAGCATTTT. The encoded protein is CASSDTRGQPQHF.

The V and J genes are TRBV7-6 and TRBJ2-2; 7 bases agree with TRBD2. There are 15 residues in the CDR3. Trimming removed 5 bases from V and 2 bases from J; junction bases left unmatched: 5. Per the germline V gene, CDR1 is SGHVS and CDR2 is FNYEAQ. The CDR3 is CASSPGTKNTGELFF. The CDR3 region has the DNA TGTGCCAGCAGCCCCGGGACTAAAAACACCGGGGAGCTGTTTTTT. The entire variable domain, with the rest obtained from reference TRBV7-6 and TRBJ2-2, is as follows: GAGVSQSPRYKVTKRGQDVALRCDPISGHVSLYWYRQALGQGPEFLTYFNYEAQQDKSGLPNDRFSAERPEGSISTLTIQRTEQRDSAMYRCASSPGTKNTGELFFGEGSRLTVL.

This clonotype has more than one count but fewer than ten. This chain links TRBV12-3 or TRBV12-4 with TRBJ2-7; possible D gene TRBD2, 5 bases. V was shortened by 7 bases and J by 0 bases, with 13 bases between the two germline ends. The CDR3 covers 14 residues. This CDR3 reads CASISGSASYEQYF. In nucleotides, the CDR3 is TGTGCCAGCATCAGTGGGAGCGCCTCCTACGAGCAGTACTTC.

In this sample, this clonotype turned up a few times. This chain connects TRBV6-5 to TRBJ2-1, with TRBD1 identical over 11 bases. CDR3 length: 15 amino acids. Germline V gene data show CDR1 as MNHEY and CDR2 as SVGAGI. Losses at the gene ends were 5 bases for V and 3 bases for J; bases not matched to a gene: 3. CDR3 amino acids: CASSTDRGLYNEQFF. In DNA, the CDR3 is TGTGCCAGCAGTACGGACAGGGGGCTCTACAATGAGCAGTTCTTC.

This clonotype came up a few times. The chain has TRBV7-9 and TRBJ2-1, with 8 bases matching TRBD1. The CDR3 runs to 15 residues. CDR1 and CDR2 from the germline V gene are SEHNR and FQNEAQ (reference sequence). V lost 5 bases to trimming and J lost 9 bases; unmatched junction nucleotides: 12. In nucleotides, the CDR3 is TGTGCCAGCAGCCCACGACAGGGGCTCGTCGCTGAGCAGTTCTTC. This codes for CASSPRQGLVAEQFF.

The chain has TRBV10-3 and TRBJ2-7; 10 bases line up with TRBD2. CDR3 length: 15 residues. The V gene's germline CDR1 is ENHRY and CDR2 SYGVKD. After removal of 4 bases from V and 7 bases from J, the junction contained 10 bases not matched to a gene. The CDR3 DNA follows: TGTGCCATCAGTGTCGAGCGGGGGGGCTCTCGGGAGCAGTACTTC. This translates into CAISVERGGSREQYF.

CDR3 sequence: CSAPKSILAGGRDTQYF. CDR3 bases: TGCAGTGCTCCAAAGTCCATACTAGCGGGGGGACGGGATACGCAGTATTTT. This sequence joins TRBV20-1 and TRBJ2-3, with TRBD2 matching over 12 bases. Germline V lookup: CDR1 DFQATT, CDR2 SNEGSKA (reference sequence). This CDR3 is built from 17 residues. V was pared by 5 bases and J by 6 bases, with 15 bases of the junction left unmatched.

In its sample, this clonotype was seen a few times. At one end, the junction sequence differs from germline, possibly due to a read error. The chain joins TRBV7-7 to TRBJ1-1, with D unclear. This CDR3 has 13 amino acids. Germline loops: CDR1 SSHAT, CDR2 FNYEAQ (reference sequence). CDR3 coding DNA: TGTGCTAGCAGCTTAGACCGCGGGGCTGAAGCTTTCTTT. This encodes CASSLDRGAEAFF.

This chain joins TRBV5-1 and TRBJ2-2; no definite D call. Deletions cut 4 bases from V and 2 bases from J, with 9 bases between. The CDR3 consists of 14 residues. Germline loops: CDR1 SGHRS, CDR2 YFSETQ. CDR3 loop: CASSLSTNTGELFF. The CDR3, as DNA: TGCGCCAGCAGCCTATCCACAAACACCGGGGAGCTGTTTTTT.

This clonotype has a handful of counts. The rearrangement links TRBV7-9 to TRBJ2-7; D perhaps matches TRBD2 (5 bases). Germline CDR1 is SEHNR and CDR2 is FQNEAQ (reference sequence). The V and J ends lost 5 bases and 3 bases respectively, with 11 bases between them. This CDR3 spans 13 amino acids. In nucleotides, the CDR3 is TGTGCCAGCAGCCCAGCGGTCTACTACGAGCAGTACTTC. The encoded protein is CASSPAVYYEQYF.

V usage is TRBV12-3 or TRBV12-4 and J usage is TRBJ1-5; 9 bases line up with TRBD1. The V and J ends lost 6 bases and 6 bases, in that order; junction bases with no gene match: 3. The CDR3 runs 13 residues. The CDR3 reads CASRGQGSQPQHF. The CDR3, as DNA: TGTGCCAGCAGGGGACAGGGAAGTCAGCCCCAGCATTTT.

CDR3 nucleotide sequence: TGTGCCAGCAGTGAAGGAACCAGGACAGGGGAGGCCTACGAGCAGTACTTC. Translating it yields CASSEGTRTGEAYEQYF. The chain joins TRBV6-1 to TRBJ2-7; 9 nucleotides agree with TRBD1. The J segment lost 2 bases and the V segment lost 1 base, leaving 9 bases of the junction unmatched. Germline V gene data show CDR1 as MNHNS and CDR2 as SASEGT. This CDR3 is 17 amino acids long.